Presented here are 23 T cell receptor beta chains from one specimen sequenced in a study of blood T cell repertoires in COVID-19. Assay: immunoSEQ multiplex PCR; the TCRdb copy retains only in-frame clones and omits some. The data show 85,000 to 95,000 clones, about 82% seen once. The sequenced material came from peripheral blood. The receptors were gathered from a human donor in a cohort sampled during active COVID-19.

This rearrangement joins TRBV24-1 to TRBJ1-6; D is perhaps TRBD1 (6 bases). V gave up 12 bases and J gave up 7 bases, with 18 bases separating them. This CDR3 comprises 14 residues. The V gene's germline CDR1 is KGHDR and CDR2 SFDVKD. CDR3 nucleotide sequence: TGTGCCTCCGAAGGGGGGGAGAGGAATTCACCCCTCCACTTT. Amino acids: CASEGGERNSPLHF.

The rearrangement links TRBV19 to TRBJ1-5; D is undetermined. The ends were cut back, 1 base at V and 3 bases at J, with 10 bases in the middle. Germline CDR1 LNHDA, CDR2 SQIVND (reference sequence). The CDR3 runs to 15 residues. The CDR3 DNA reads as TGTGCCAGTAGTATAGTTAAGGACTTCAATCAGCCCCAGCATTTT. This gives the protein CASSIVKDFNQPQHF.

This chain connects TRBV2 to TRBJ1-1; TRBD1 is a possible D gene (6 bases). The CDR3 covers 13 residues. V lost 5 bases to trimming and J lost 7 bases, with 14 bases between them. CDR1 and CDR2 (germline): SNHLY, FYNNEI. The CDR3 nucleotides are TGTGCCAGCAGTCAGACAGGCAGGATTGAAGCTTTCTTT. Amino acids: CASSQTGRIEAFF.

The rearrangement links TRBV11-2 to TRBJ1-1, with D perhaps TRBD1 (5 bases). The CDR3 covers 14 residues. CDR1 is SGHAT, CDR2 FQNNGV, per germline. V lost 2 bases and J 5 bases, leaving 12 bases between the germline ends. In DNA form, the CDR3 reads TGTGCCAGCAGCTTAAGTCAGGGTGGTACTGAAGCTTTCTTT. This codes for CASSLSQGGTEAFF.

The CDR3 nucleotides read TGCAGCGTCGGGACTAGCGGCTACGAGCAGTACTTC. This encodes CSVGTSGYEQYF. The gene calls are TRBV29-1 and TRBJ2-7; 11 bases are a match to TRBD2. Trimming at V came to 6 bases and at J to 3 bases, leaving 1 base not matched to a gene. CDR1 and CDR2 (germline): SQVTM, ANQGSEA. The CDR3 loop spans 12 amino acids.

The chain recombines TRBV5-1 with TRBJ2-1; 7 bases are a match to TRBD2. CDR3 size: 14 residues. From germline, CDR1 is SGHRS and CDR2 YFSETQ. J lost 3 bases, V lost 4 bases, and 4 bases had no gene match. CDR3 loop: CASSRGLNYNEQFF. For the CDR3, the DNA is TGCGCCAGCAGCCGGGGACTAAACTACAATGAGCAGTTCTTC.

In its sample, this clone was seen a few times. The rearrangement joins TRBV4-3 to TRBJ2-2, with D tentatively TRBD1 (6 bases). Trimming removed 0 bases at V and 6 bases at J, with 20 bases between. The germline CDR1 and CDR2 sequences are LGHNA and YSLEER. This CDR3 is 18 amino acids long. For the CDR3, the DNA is TGCGCCAGCAGCCAAGAACGAGGGAGAGGGGGTACGGCCGGGGAGCTGTTTTTT. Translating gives CASSQERGRGGTAGELFF.

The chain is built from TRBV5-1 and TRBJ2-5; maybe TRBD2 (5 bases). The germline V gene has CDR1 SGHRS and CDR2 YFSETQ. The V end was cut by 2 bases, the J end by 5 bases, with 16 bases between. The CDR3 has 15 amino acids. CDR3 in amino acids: CASSLSSGLAETQYF. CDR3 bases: TGCGCCAGCAGCTTATCCTCAGGACTGGCGGAGACCCAGTACTTC.

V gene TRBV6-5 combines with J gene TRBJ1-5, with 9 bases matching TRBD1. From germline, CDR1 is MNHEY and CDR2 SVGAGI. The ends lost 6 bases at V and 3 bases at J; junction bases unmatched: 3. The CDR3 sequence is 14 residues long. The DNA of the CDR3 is TGTGCCAGCAGCGGGACAGGGTTCAATCAGCCCCAGCATTTT. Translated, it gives CASSGTGFNQPQHF.

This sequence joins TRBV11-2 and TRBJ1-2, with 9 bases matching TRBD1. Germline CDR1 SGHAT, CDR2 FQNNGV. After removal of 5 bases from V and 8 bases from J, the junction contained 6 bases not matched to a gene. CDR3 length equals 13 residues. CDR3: CASSPSGQGGYTF. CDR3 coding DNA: TGTGCCAGCAGCCCGAGTGGACAGGGGGGCTACACCTTC.

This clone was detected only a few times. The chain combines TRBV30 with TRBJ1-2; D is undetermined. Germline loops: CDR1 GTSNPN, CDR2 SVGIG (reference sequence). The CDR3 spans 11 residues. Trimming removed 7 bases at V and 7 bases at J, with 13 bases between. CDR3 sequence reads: CALLGNRGYTF. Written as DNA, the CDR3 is TGTGCCTTACTCGGTAATCGTGGCTACACCTTC. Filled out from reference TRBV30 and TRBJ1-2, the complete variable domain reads SQTIHQWPATLVQPVGSPLSLECTVEGTSNPNLYWYRQAAGRGLQLLFYSVGIGQISSEVPQNLSASRPQDRQFILSSKKLLLSDSGFYLCALLGNRGYTFGSGTRLTVV.

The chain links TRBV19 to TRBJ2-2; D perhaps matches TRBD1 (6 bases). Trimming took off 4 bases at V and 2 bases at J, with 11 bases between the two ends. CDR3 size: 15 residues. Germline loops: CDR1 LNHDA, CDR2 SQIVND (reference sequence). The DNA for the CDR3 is TGTGCCAGTAGTAAGGACAGTGTAAACACCGGGGAGCTGTTTTTT. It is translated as CASSKDSVNTGELFF.

Written as DNA, the CDR3 is TGTGCCAGCTCACCAAGCCCAGGGGGATTTCGGACTAATGAAAAACTGTTTTTT. Its translation is CASSPSPGGFRTNEKLFF. The V and J genes are TRBV18 and TRBJ1-4; 7 positions match TRBD1. The CDR3 is 18 residues long. Per germline, CDR1 KGHSH and CDR2 LQKENI. V was clipped by 2 bases and J by 2 bases; unmatched bases: 11.

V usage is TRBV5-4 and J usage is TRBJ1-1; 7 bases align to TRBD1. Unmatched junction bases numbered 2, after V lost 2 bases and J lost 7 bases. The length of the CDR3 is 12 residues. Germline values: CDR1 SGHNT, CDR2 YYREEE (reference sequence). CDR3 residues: CASSLGGYEAFF. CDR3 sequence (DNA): TGTGCCAGCAGCTTAGGGGGCTATGAAGCTTTCTTT.

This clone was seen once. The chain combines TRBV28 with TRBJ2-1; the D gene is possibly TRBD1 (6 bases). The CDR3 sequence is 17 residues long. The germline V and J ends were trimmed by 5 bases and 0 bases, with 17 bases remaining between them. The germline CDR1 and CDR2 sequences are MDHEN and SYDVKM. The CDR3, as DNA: TGTGCCAGCAGTCACGGACAGACCCTAAGCTCCTACAATGAGCAGTTCTTC. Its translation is CASSHGQTLSSYNEQFF.

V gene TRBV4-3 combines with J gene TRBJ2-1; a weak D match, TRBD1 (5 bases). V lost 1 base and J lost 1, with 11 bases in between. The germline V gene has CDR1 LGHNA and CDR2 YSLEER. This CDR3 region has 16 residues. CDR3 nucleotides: TGCGCCAGCAGCCAAGGTTCGTCAGGGTCCTACAATGAGCAGTTCTTC. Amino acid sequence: CASSQGSSGSYNEQFF.

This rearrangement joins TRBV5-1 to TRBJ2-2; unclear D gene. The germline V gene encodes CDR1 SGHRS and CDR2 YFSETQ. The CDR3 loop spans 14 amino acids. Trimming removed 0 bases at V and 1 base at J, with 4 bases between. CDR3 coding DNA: TGCGCCAGCAGCTTGGGAGAGAACACCGGGGAGCTGTTTTTT. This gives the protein CASSLGENTGELFF.

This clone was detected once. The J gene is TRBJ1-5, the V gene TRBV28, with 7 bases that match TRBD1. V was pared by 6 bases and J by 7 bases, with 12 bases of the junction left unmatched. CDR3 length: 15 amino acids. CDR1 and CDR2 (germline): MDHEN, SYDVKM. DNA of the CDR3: TGTGCCAGCAGGGATATGACAGGGATCGACCAGCCCCAGCATTTT. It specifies CASRDMTGIDQPQHF.

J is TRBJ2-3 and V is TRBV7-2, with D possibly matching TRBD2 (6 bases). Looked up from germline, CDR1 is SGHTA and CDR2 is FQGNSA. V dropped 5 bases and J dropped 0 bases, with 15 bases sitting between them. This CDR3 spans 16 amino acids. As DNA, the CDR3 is TGTGCCAGCAGCCCAAGGCGGGGAAGGAGCACAGATACGCAGTATTTT. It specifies CASSPRRGRSTDTQYF.

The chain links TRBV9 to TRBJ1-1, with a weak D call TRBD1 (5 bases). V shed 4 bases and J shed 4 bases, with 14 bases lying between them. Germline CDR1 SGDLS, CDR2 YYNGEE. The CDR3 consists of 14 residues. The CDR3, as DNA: TGTGCCAGCAGCCCCCGTAGTAGGGGCACTGAAGCTTTCTTT. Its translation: CASSPRSRGTEAFF.

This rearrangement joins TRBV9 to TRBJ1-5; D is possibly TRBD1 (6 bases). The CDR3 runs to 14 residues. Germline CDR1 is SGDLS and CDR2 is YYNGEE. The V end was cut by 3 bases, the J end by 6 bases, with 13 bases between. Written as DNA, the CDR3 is TGTGCCAGCAGCGCAGGGACAAGTACTCAGCCCCAGCATTTT. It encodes CASSAGTSTQPQHF.

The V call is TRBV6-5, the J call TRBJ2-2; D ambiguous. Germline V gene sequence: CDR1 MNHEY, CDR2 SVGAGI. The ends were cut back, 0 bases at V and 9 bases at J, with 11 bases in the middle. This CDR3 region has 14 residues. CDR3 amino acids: CASSYSVDIRELFF. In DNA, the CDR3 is TGTGCCAGCAGTTACTCTGTCGACATCCGGGAGCTGTTTTTT.

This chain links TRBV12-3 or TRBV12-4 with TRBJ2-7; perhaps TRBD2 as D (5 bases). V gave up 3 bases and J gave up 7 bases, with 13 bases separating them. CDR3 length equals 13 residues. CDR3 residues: CASSFNSGREQYF. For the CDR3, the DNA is TGTGCCAGCAGTTTTAACAGCGGTAGGGAGCAGTACTTC.